The present T cell receptor (beta chain) was sequenced within a study of blood T cell repertoires in COVID-19. In the study overall: Sample material is recorded as cDNA or gDNA derived from T cells, B-cell-depleted T cells, or PBMCs.

Original analysis: Using reference gene primer amplification, nucleated cell counts were estimated. Some clones are missing from TCRdb's copy, which holds only in-frame ones; the method was immunoSEQ multiplex PCR. V and J calls and clone size are given by that table; D and trimming were obtained from the DNA. The sample shows 100,000 or so clones, approximately 90% of them seen only once. The V gene's germline CDR1 is SGHRS and CDR2 YFSETQ. V lost 1 base and J 3 bases, leaving 14 bases between the germline ends. This CDR3 is built from 17 residues. Material: peripheral blood. V and J are TRBV5-1 and TRBJ2-6; D is unresolved. This clonotype was sampled from a man in his sixties with acute or convalescent COVID-19. The CDR3: CASSLSFATFGANVLTF. Here the CDR3 DNA reads TGCGCCAGCAGCTTGAGTTTCGCGACTTTTGGGGCCAACGTCCTGACTTTC.